Each of the 13 T cell receptor beta chains below was sequenced from the same sample in a study of cytomegalovirus exposure and HLA in healthy donors (dated by TCRdb to 2017 to 2019). Libraries were built with the immunoSEQ multiplex PCR assay. The multiplex PCR relied on a mix of 60 forward primers for TCR Vbeta segments and 13 reverse primers for TCR Jbeta segments. Sourced from immuneACCESS, this table was stored by TCRdb with only in-frame sequences that have V and J called. A share of the clones is absent; for the studies checked, an unresolved V gene accounts for under half, and the remainder has no known explanation. Here the sample has 120,000 to 150,000 clones; around 79% occur a single time. The top ten clonotypes cover roughly 8.8% of the sample. Sequencing was done on a sample of PBMCs. These receptors came from a woman aged 50 to 60 in good health and CMV-seropositive.

The chain links TRBV5-1 to TRBJ2-3; 8 positions match TRBD2. The CDR3 has 17 residues. Germline V gives CDR1 SGHRS, CDR2 YFSETQ. With 3 bases clipped from V and 0 bases from J, the junction kept 9 bases outside the gene matches. CDR3 sequence: CASSSGGGHQSTDTQYF. The CDR3 nucleotides are TGCGCCAGCAGCTCCGGGGGGGGGCATCAAAGCACAGATACGCAGTATTTT. The whole variable domain, remainder taken from reference TRBV5-1 and TRBJ2-3, is KAGVTQTPRYLIKTRGQQVTLSCSPISGHRSVSWYQQTPGQGLQFLFEYFSETQRNKGNFPGRFSGRQFSNSRSEMNVSTLELGDSALYLCASSSGGGHQSTDTQYFGPGTRLTVL.

This chain uses TRBV29-1 with TRBJ2-7; 15 bases map to TRBD2. J gave up 4 bases and V 5 bases, and 6 bases lay outside the gene matches. CDR1 SQVTM and CDR2 ANQGSEA come from the germline V gene. The CDR3 is 15 residues long. Here the CDR3 reads CSVKTGTSGGYEQYF. The CDR3 nucleotides read TGCAGCGTTAAGACCGGGACTAGCGGGGGGTACGAGCAGTACTTC.

The J gene is TRBJ1-1, the V gene TRBV18; TRBD1 might be the D (5 bases). The CDR3 loop spans 13 amino acids. Trimming left V 3 bases short and J 5 bases short, with 10 bases between. Germline V gives CDR1 KGHSH, CDR2 LQKENI. CDR3 protein: CASSPGEGTEAFF. The CDR3 DNA reads as TGTGCCAGCTCACCGGGGGAGGGAACTGAAGCTTTCTTT.

The chain is built from TRBV2 and TRBJ1-5; D uncertain. The CDR3 is made up of 13 amino acids. Germline V gene data show CDR1 as SNHLY and CDR2 as FYNNEI. V gave up 8 bases and J gave up 5 bases, with 13 bases separating them. The CDR3 DNA is TGTGCCAGCCGCAACTCAGGCGATCAGCCCCAGCATTTT. Translated: CASRNSGDQPQHF.

The J gene is TRBJ1-1, the V gene TRBV30; weak D call: TRBD1 (6 bases). Germline V lookup: CDR1 GTSNPN, CDR2 SVGIG (reference sequence). The CDR3 has 13 residues. V was cut by 3 bases and J by 5 bases, with 13 bases left in between. The DNA of the CDR3 is TGTGCCTGGAGCGGGGACACTGAGACTGAAGCTTTCTTT. This sequence encodes CAWSGDTETEAFF.

This clone turned up a few times. The V gene is TRBV7-2, the J gene TRBJ2-3, with 7 bases matching TRBD1. V was pared by 0 bases and J by 4 bases, with 4 bases of the junction left unmatched. Germline-derived CDR1 and CDR2 are SGHTA and FQGNSA. CDR3 length: 15 amino acids. CDR3 loop: CASSLATGSADTQYF. CDR3 sequence (DNA): TGTGCCAGCAGCTTAGCGACAGGGTCCGCAGATACGCAGTATTTT.

Details on this clone: The same CDR3 is also encoded by other DNA sequences in this sample. CDR3 sequence reads: CATSRGGGETQYF. The CDR3 DNA sequence: TGTGCCACCAGCCGTGGGGGCGGAGAGACCCAGTACTTC. The rearrangement joins TRBV15 to TRBJ2-5; a possible D gene is TRBD1 (6 bases). Trimming removed 5 bases at V and 4 bases at J, with 11 bases between. The CDR3 runs 13 residues. The germline CDR1 and CDR2 sequences are LNHNV and YYDKDF (reference sequence).

The chain recombines TRBV7-2 with TRBJ1-2; 9 bases align to TRBD1. The CDR3 is 12 residues long. The V and J ends lost 5 bases and 8 bases, in that order; junction bases with no gene match: 3. Germline assignment: CDR1 SGHTA and CDR2 FQGNSA. The CDR3 spells CASSPGQGGYTF. The CDR3 nucleotides are TGTGCCAGCAGCCCAGGACAGGGGGGCTACACCTTC.

The chain combines TRBV10-3 with TRBJ2-1; TRBD2 agrees at 9 bases. The CDR3 totals 12 residues. V dropped 11 bases and J dropped 7; count of bases not matched to a gene: 6. Germline CDR1 is ENHRY and CDR2 is SYGVKD. The CDR3 DNA reads TGTGCCTCAGCGGGGGGATTTAATGAGCAGTTCTTC. This codes for CASAGGFNEQFF.

The genes are TRBV5-4 and TRBJ2-7; the match to TRBD2 covers 13 bases. The germline V gene encodes CDR1 SGHNT and CDR2 YYREEE (reference sequence). The CDR3 has 17 residues. The trim removed 5 bases at V and 10 bases at J, leaving 18 bases unmatched. The CDR3 protein is CASRNAQSGLAGAPQYF. The DNA of the CDR3 is TGTGCCAGCAGAAACGCCCAGTCAGGACTAGCGGGGGCCCCACAGTACTTC.

The genes are TRBV7-6 and TRBJ1-1; D gene unclear. Germline lookup yields CDR1 SGHVS and CDR2 FNYEAQ. The CDR3 has 16 residues. V was pared by 4 bases and J by 4 bases, with 19 bases between. CDR3 sequence (DNA): TGTGCCAGCAGCTCCCTCCCCCCGAGTCGTGGCACTGAAGCTTTCTTT. This codes for CASSSLPPSRGTEAFF.

The chain uses TRBV6-5 and TRBJ1-2; TRBD1 is a possible D gene (6 bases). Germline CDR1 reads MNHEY; CDR2 reads SVGAGI. V gave up 6 bases and J gave up 5 bases, with 13 bases separating them. This CDR3 is 13 amino acids long. The CDR3 reads CASSSTGFYGYTF. In nucleotides, the CDR3 is TGTGCCAGCAGCTCCACAGGGTTTTATGGCTACACCTTC.

The sample holds a few counts of this clone. The V call is TRBV27, the J call TRBJ2-1; TRBD2 matches 15 bases. This CDR3 comprises 17 residues. With V trimmed by 4 bases and J by 6 bases, 7 bases remained unmatched. The V gene's germline CDR1 is MNHEY and CDR2 SMNVEV (reference sequence). This CDR3 reads CASSSGLAGGPSNEQFF. The CDR3 region has the DNA TGTGCCAGCAGTTCCGGACTAGCGGGGGGGCCAAGCAATGAGCAGTTCTTC.